This TCR beta chain was recorded in a study of vaccination and CD4 T cells after COVID-19 (dated by TCRdb to 2022 to 2024). Regarding the complete study: Convalescent patients had a positive SARS-CoV-2 result on nasal swab PCR, and of these patients, nine had mild disease and one had severe disease. Participants got two doses of the Pfizer-BioNTech BNT162b2 vaccine (n=8) or two doses of the Moderna mRNA-1273 vaccine (n=2). In the convalescent cohort there were six males and four females, among whom were two Hispanic individuals, seven Caucasians, two Asians and one multiracial person. The cultures were stimulated with overlapping spike peptide pools from SARS-CoV-2 and from the common cold coronaviruses HCoV-NL63, HCoV-OC43 and HCoV-229E. Control cultures received a CEFX viral epitope pool as the positive control, an HIV-1 Nef peptide pool as the negative control, or no peptide. In roughly eleven COVID-19 convalescent patients and a few infection-naive healthy vaccine recipients, the spike-specific CD4+ TCR repertoire before mRNA vaccination was compared with the repertoire after mRNA vaccination. Post-COVID blood samples were collected from convalescent patients a median of around 100 days after diagnosis, with a range of about 30 to 161 days. Post-vaccine blood samples were obtained a median of about 72 days after the second vaccine dose, with a range of roughly 13 to 250 days. The study at large found these results: Although the median number of SARS-CoV-2-reactive clonotypes went up from some 23 after infection to 30 to 45 after vaccination, the increase was not significant. Among convalescent patients, a median about 86% of the SARS-CoV-2-reactive clones seen after vaccination appeared only after vaccination, which suggests priming specific to the vaccine. Of the vaccine-specific clones found in convalescent patients, nearly all (304 of 307) were mono-reactive for SARS-CoV-2 spike instead of being cross-reactive with common cold coronaviruses. The number of convalescent patients in the study was relatively small, and the study did not examine early timepoints following natural infection.

The meaning of the sample's treatment or condition label: approximately 9-day PBMC culture with coronavirus spike peptide pools or control peptides (ViraFEST assay). The study used the ViraFEST assay, which expanded antigen-specific T cells with peptide pools and then identified expanded clonotypes by TCR sequencing. Positive SARS-CoV-2 PCR tests in the convalescent patients dated from March to December 2020, before Alpha, Beta and Delta variants emerged in the United States. PBMCs were cultured at about 2 million per well in IMDM supplemented with roughly 5.2% human AB serum and about 10 IU/ml IL-2, with roughly 10 ug/ml peptide pools added. On days 3 and 7, half of the culture medium was replaced with fresh IL-2-containing medium. After 10 days of culture, CD4+ T cells were isolated by negative selection using the EasySep CD4+ T cell isolation kit. Ficoll-Paque Plus gradient centrifugation was used to isolate PBMCs from whole blood, and the isolated PBMCs were then either used fresh or cryopreserved at -140C. Culture conditions were generally each tested in triplicate wells.

Reading the germline V gene gives CDR1 MNHNS and CDR2 SASEGT. The CDR3 covers 14 residues, taking in both the cysteine and the phenylalanine. The kept DNA is CDR3 alone, 42 bases in frame from the first base. V has 5 bases trimmed and J has 4 bases trimmed; junction bases matching no gene number 6. Concerning this clonotype: Its antigen is still unknown. Per-base qualities were not stored, and no clone one base away is much larger.

Library prep was done by PCR. DNA from cultured CD4+ T cells was subjected to TCR sequencing with the Oncomine TCR Beta short-read assay at the Johns Hopkins FTIC core. The QIAamp micro DNA kit was used to extract genomic DNA from the cultured CD4+ T cells. Oncomine TCR Beta libraries from cultured CD4+ T cells were pooled using unique dual indexes and sequenced on an Illumina iSeq 100. As for the authors' bioinformatics: Non-productive sequences were filtered out, and CDR3s that did not start with C, did not end with F or W, or were shorter than 7 amino acids were discarded. The MANAFEST web application identified antigen-specific clonotypes by comparing peptide-stimulated wells against reference wells and other culture wells. For a clone to be called positive, the clone needed an FDR below 0.05, an odds ratio above 5, and a productive frequency above 0.1% in at least two of three replicate wells. A clonotype counted as cross-reactive if it showed significant expansion both in the SARS-CoV-2 spike wells and in at least one common cold coronavirus spike condition. CDR3 homology was assessed with Levenshtein distances (stringdist) and unrooted phylogenetic trees (ape) in R version 3.6.1. TCRdb ran its own pipeline on the public reads, namely fastp trimming at Q25 and MiXCR clone calling, and kept in-frame beta chains. When rows share a CDR3 protein, they turn into one entry using the most common DNA and genes. TCRdb's processing, not the authors', yielded these V and J calls. In this sample the table shows about 11,000 distinct CDR3 sequences, just over 70% of which occur a single time. The ten largest clones capture about 13% of the sample.

The clonotype comes from a human donor who had recovered from COVID-19. The chain is made from TRBV6-1 and TRBJ1-2, and TRBD1 aligns with 8 junction nucleotides. The sequenced sample was CD4+ T cells from blood, cultured in vitro. The DNA is TGTGCCAGCAGTCCTGATGGACAGGGCTATGGCTACACCTTC. The encoded protein is CASSPDGQGYGYTF.